This TCR beta chain was obtained from a study of post-analysis software for immune sequencing data. TCR beta cDNA libraries included unique molecular identifiers. TCRdb redid the calling of the PCR reads with MiXCR, one entry per CDR3 protein. The sample gives around 770,000 distinct CDR3 sequences, just over 45% of which show up once; roughly 4.9% is in the top ten. Findings and caveats of the study: Analysis by F measure revealed that same-batch samples clustered strongly together.

This clonotype appeared a few times. Its matching antigen is unknown. The TCR sequence derives from a girl between 10 and 17 years old with multiple sclerosis. Specimen: blood.

CDR3 sequence reads: CSARDRTDYGYTF. DNA of the CDR3: TGCAGTGCTAGGGACAGGACCGACTATGGCTACACCTTC. The chain combines TRBV20-1 with TRBJ1-2, with 7 bases lining up with TRBD1. The CDR3 covers 13 residues. The V gene end was trimmed by 3 bases and the J gene end by 3 bases; junction bases not matched to a gene: 4. The germline gives CDR1 DFQATT, CDR2 SNEGSKA (reference sequence).